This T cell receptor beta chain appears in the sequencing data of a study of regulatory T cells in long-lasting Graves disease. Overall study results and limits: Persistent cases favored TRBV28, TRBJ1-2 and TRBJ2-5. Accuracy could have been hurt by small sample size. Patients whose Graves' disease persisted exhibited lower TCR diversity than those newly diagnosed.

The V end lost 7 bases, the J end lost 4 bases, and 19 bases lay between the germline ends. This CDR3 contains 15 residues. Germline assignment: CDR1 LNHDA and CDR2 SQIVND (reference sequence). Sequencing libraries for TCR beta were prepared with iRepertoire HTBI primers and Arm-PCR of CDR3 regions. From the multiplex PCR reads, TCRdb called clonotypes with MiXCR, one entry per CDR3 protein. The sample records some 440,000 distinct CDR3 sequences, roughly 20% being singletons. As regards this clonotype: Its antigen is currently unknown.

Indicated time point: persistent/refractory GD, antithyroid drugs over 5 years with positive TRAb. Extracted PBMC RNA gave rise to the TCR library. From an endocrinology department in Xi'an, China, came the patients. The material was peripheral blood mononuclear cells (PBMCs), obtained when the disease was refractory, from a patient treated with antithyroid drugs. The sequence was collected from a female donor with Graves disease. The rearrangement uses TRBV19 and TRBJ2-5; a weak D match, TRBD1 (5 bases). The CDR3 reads CASILRAGRGETQYF. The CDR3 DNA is TGTGCCAGTATCCTTCGGGCAGGGCGAGGAGAGACCCAGTACTTC.